This T cell receptor (beta chain) was identified during a study of T cell changes during pregnancy in multiple sclerosis. Generated by immunoSEQ multiplex PCR, the TCRdb table keeps only in-frame clones and is missing some. This table holds 40,000 to 55,000 clones, roughly nine tenths found once. CDR1 SGHRS and CDR2 YFSETQ come from the germline V gene. This CDR3 spans 17 amino acids. J was trimmed by 4 bases and V by 0 bases; bases with no gene match: 8. The sequences come from peripheral blood, collected in the first trimester of pregnancy. The origin of this receptor is a female donor in good health, enrolled as a control in a pregnancy study. The rearrangement links TRBV5-1 to TRBJ2-2; 8 nucleotides match TRBD1. The CDR3 reads CASSLGLPGQATGELFF. The CDR3 nucleotides read TGCGCCAGCAGCTTGGGGTTACCGGGACAGGCCACCGGGGAGCTGTTTTTT.